These 30 T cell receptor beta chains were sequenced from one sample in a study of CD8+ T cells in alopecia areata. Treatment defined: oral pan-JAK inhibitor, 5-10 mg twice daily. The authors extracted RNA and reverse transcribed it into cDNA as the sequencing template. Method: immunoSEQ multiplex PCR; TCRdb's copy keeps in-frame clones and lacks some. The table records about 200,000 clones, roughly two fifths of them present only once. The material sequenced was CD4+ T cells sorted from blood, taken at approximately week 34, from a patient treated with tofacitinib. The receptors stem from a human donor with alopecia areata.

The V call is TRBV18, the J call TRBJ2-3, with D tentatively TRBD2 (5 bases). Trimming pared 1 base from V and 0 bases from J, leaving 8 bases between. In germline, CDR1 is KGHSH, CDR2 LQKENI. The CDR3 is 15 residues long. The CDR3 nucleotides read TGTGCCAGCTCACCACGGACTGGAAGCACAGATACGCAGTATTTT. This translates into CASSPRTGSTDTQYF.

CDR3 nucleotide sequence: TGTGCCATCAGTCGGACAGGGGTAGAGGGGAATGAGCAGTTCTTC. Protein: CAISRTGVEGNEQFF. V usage is TRBV10-3 and J usage is TRBJ2-1; 9 bases are a match to TRBD1. The CDR3 consists of 15 residues. Unmatched junction bases numbered 9, after V lost 5 bases and J lost 7 bases. CDR1 is ENHRY, CDR2 SYGVKD, per germline.

V gene TRBV4-1 combines with J gene TRBJ2-1, with 9 bases aligning to TRBD2. The V and J ends lost 0 bases and 5 bases, in that order; junction bases with no gene match: 11. CDR1 and CDR2 from the germline V gene are MGHRA and YSYEKL. CDR3 length equals 18 residues. The CDR3 loop reads CASSQEPSLAGMHNEQFF. The CDR3 DNA sequence: TGCGCCAGCAGCCAAGAACCCTCTCTAGCGGGAATGCACAATGAGCAGTTCTTC.

The chain carries TRBV10-3 and TRBJ1-1; TRBD1 might be the D (6 bases). Trimming pared 6 bases from V and 4 bases from J, leaving 18 bases between. Germline V gene data show CDR1 as ENHRY and CDR2 as SYGVKD. CDR3 length: 15 residues. This CDR3 reads CAIRGTLGGGTEAFF. The CDR3 DNA reads as TGTGCCATCAGAGGGACTCTGGGAGGGGGCACTGAAGCTTTCTTT.

This clone was found a few times. The rearrangement uses TRBV6-5 and TRBJ2-5; D remains ambiguous. Germline CDR1 MNHEY, CDR2 SVGAGI. V lost 4 bases and J lost 7, with 16 bases in between. The CDR3 runs 14 residues. The CDR3 reads CASSLAPRPGTQYF. The DNA for the CDR3 is TGTGCCAGCAGTTTGGCCCCGAGGCCTGGGACCCAGTACTTC.

V usage is TRBV4-1 and J usage is TRBJ1-2; D remains unclear. Trimming cost V 4 bases and J 4 bases, with 13 bases left between them. This CDR3 comprises 14 residues. Germline values: CDR1 MGHRA, CDR2 YSYEKL. CDR3 in DNA: TGCGCCAGCAGCCCACCCCGGAGACCCTATGGCTACACCTTC. It translates to CASSPPRRPYGYTF.

This clone was seen more than once but under ten times. The chain joins TRBV7-2 to TRBJ1-2, with no clear D. Trimming cost V 1 base and J 4 bases, with 13 bases left between them. Germline lookup yields CDR1 SGHTA and CDR2 FQGNSA. This CDR3 comprises 15 residues. The CDR3 DNA follows: TGTGCCAGCAGCTTAGGCGGGCCCCGGGGCTATGGCTACACCTTC. Translated: CASSLGGPRGYGYTF.

This chain uses TRBV21-1 with TRBJ2-5; no check of the table's D call, TRBD1, against the DNA was made. TRBV21-1 is noted as a pseudogene. CDR3 length equals 17 residues. The CDR3 loop reads CASSKPTGTGGCATQYF. The DNA of the CDR3 is TGTGCCAGCAGCAAACCTACCGGGACAGGGGGTTGCGCGACCCAGTACTTC.

V gene TRBV6-5 combines with J gene TRBJ1-1; TRBD1 is a possible D gene (6 bases). The germline gives CDR1 MNHEY, CDR2 SVGAGI. This CDR3 spans 14 amino acids. Trimming left V 2 bases short and J 5 bases short, with 12 bases between. The CDR3 region is CASSYGGARTEAFF. The CDR3 nucleotides read TGTGCCAGCAGTTACGGGGGGGCTAGGACTGAAGCTTTCTTT.

This chain links TRBV9 with TRBJ2-3; D is possibly TRBD2 (5 bases). CDR3 length equals 11 residues. Trimming cost V 7 bases and J 5 bases, with 8 bases left between them. The germline gives CDR1 SGDLS, CDR2 YYNGEE. CDR3 sequence reads: CASSREDTQYF. Here the CDR3 DNA reads TGTGCCAGCTCGAGGGAAGATACGCAGTATTTT.

CDR3 coding DNA: TGTGCCAGCAGCTTACCGGGGGCTGGAGGAACTGAAGCTTTCTTT. It specifies CASSLPGAGGTEAFF. The chain links TRBV5-6 to TRBJ1-1; possible D gene TRBD1, 6 bases. The CDR3 totals 15 residues. The germline V gene has CDR1 SGHDT and CDR2 YYEEEE. Trimming cost V 2 bases and J 5 bases, with 16 bases left between them. The full variable domain, in which reference TRBV5-6 and TRBJ1-1 provide the parts outside the CDR3, is DAGVTQSPTHLIKTRGQQVTLRCSPKSGHDTVSWYQQALGQGPQFIFQYYEEEERQRGNFPDRFSGHQFPNYSSELNVNALLLGDSALYLCASSLPGAGGTEAFFGQGTRLTVV.

This clone has more than one count but fewer than ten. This chain uses TRBV10-3 with TRBJ1-1; perhaps TRBD1 as D (6 bases). V lost 5 bases to trimming and J lost 1 base, with 17 bases between them. Germline CDR1 reads ENHRY; CDR2 reads SYGVKD. The CDR3 totals 16 residues. CDR3 region: CAISQGTTGANTEAFF. Written as DNA, the CDR3 is TGTGCCATCAGTCAGGGAACGACAGGAGCGAACACTGAAGCTTTCTTT.

This clone showed up just a few times. The genes are TRBV29-1 and TRBJ2-3, with 12 bases aligning to TRBD2. This CDR3 region has 18 residues. Germline CDR1 reads SQVTM; CDR2 reads ANQGSEA. V dropped 4 bases and J dropped 0; count of bases not matched to a gene: 11. This CDR3 reads CSVVGLAGGSWSTDTQYF. As DNA, the CDR3 is TGCAGCGTTGTTGGGCTAGCGGGGGGGTCGTGGAGCACAGATACGCAGTATTTT.

The rearrangement links TRBV18 to TRBJ2-6, with unresolved D. Germline V gives CDR1 KGHSH, CDR2 LQKENI. V lost 2 bases and J 11 bases, leaving 7 bases between the germline ends. The CDR3 runs 12 residues. CDR3 DNA sequence: TGTGCCAGCTCACCAGTAGGCGACGTCCTGACTTTC. It encodes CASSPVGDVLTF.

The chain combines TRBV30 with TRBJ1-1; perhaps TRBD1 as D (5 bases). V lost 4 bases, J lost 4 bases, and 10 bases lay in between. This CDR3 contains 12 residues. The germline CDR1 and CDR2 sequences are GTSNPN and SVGIG (reference sequence). CDR3 sequence (DNA): TGTGCCTGGACCCAAGGGGCCACTGAAGCTTTCTTT. Encoded protein: CAWTQGATEAFF.

The chain has TRBV15 and TRBJ1-4; no definite D call. Trimming left V 0 bases short and J 8 bases short, with 7 bases between. The CDR3 spans 13 residues. The germline CDR1 and CDR2 sequences are LNHNV and YYDKDF (reference sequence). The CDR3, as DNA: TGTGCCACCAGCAGAGAACGATACGAAAAACTGTTTTTT. It encodes CATSRERYEKLFF.

The CDR3 DNA reads as TGCGCCAGCAGCAGAATACCGGAGGAGACCCAGTACTTC. It yields the protein CASSRIPEETQYF. The chain carries TRBV5-1 and TRBJ2-5, with D unresolved. The germline V and J ends were trimmed by 4 bases and 5 bases, with 12 bases remaining between them. Germline CDR1 and CDR2: SGHRS and YFSETQ. The CDR3 sequence is 13 residues long.

This clone was observed a handful of times. The rearrangement uses TRBV7-9 and TRBJ1-2; the D is unclear. There are 15 residues in the CDR3. CDR1 is SEHNR and CDR2 is FQNEAQ in the germline V gene (reference sequence). V was cut by 5 bases and J by 3 bases, with 16 bases left in between. CDR3 in amino acids: CASSPGPGRDYGYTF. CDR3 sequence (DNA): TGTGCCAGCAGCCCCGGTCCGGGGAGAGACTATGGCTACACCTTC.

This clone appeared a few times. The chain uses TRBV10-3 and TRBJ1-6; D is perhaps TRBD1 (5 bases). CDR1 and CDR2 (germline): ENHRY, SYGVKD. V lost 5 bases to trimming and J lost 9 bases, with 14 bases between them. The CDR3 consists of 14 residues. The chain's CDR3 is CAISPGTRISPLHF. DNA of the CDR3: TGTGCCATCAGTCCCGGGACCCGGATTTCACCCCTCCACTTT.

This chain connects TRBV7-3 to TRBJ1-2; D ambiguous. V was trimmed by 5 bases and J by 1 base, leaving 11 bases between them. The germline CDR1 and CDR2 sequences are SGHTA and FQGTGA. This CDR3 is 14 amino acids long. Here the CDR3 DNA reads TGTGCCAGCAGCCCGGACCCGCTTAACTATGGCTACACCTTC. It translates to CASSPDPLNYGYTF.

This clone was counted a few times. The chain joins TRBV2 to TRBJ2-1; D is uncertain. Germline loops: CDR1 SNHLY, CDR2 FYNNEI. Trimming stripped 4 bases from V and 4 bases from J, with 8 bases between. This CDR3 contains 13 residues. The CDR3 spells CASSGTEYNEQFF. The CDR3 bases are TGTGCCAGCAGTGGGACCGAATACAATGAGCAGTTCTTC.

This clone was detected once. The chain combines TRBV30 with TRBJ1-3, with 9 bases aligning to TRBD1. The V segment lost 6 bases and the J segment 5 bases; nucleotides outside the gene matches: 8. Germline V CDR1 and CDR2: GTSNPN, SVGIG (reference sequence). The CDR3 covers 14 residues. The CDR3, as DNA: TGTGCCTGTACTGGGACAGGGATGCGAAACACCATATATTTT. Amino acid sequence: CACTGTGMRNTIYF. Variable domain in full (rest from reference TRBV30 and TRBJ1-3): SQTIHQWPATLVQPVGSPLSLECTVEGTSNPNLYWYRQAAGRGLQLLFYSVGIGQISSEVPQNLSASRPQDRQFILSSKKLLLSDSGFYLCACTGTGMRNTIYFGEGSWLTVV.

The V gene is TRBV7-8, the J gene TRBJ2-7; 7 positions agree with TRBD2. The germline gives CDR1 SGHVS, CDR2 FQNEAQ. V was clipped by 2 bases and J by 3 bases; unmatched bases: 13. This CDR3 has 17 amino acids. The CDR3 region is CASSLPYLTSPNYEQYF. For the CDR3, the DNA is TGTGCCAGCAGCTTACCCTACCTGACTAGCCCCAACTACGAGCAGTACTTC.

The V and J genes are TRBV7-2 and TRBJ2-1; 7 bases map to TRBD1. The CDR3 is made up of 13 amino acids. Germline trimming cut 5 bases from V and 11 bases from J; bases unmatched to any gene: 9. Germline V CDR1 and CDR2: SGHTA, FQGNSA. The CDR3 sequence: CASSTQTGPKQFF. The DNA of the CDR3 is TGTGCCAGCAGCACCCAGACAGGGCCTAAGCAGTTCTTC.

The chain employs TRBV10-1 and TRBJ2-3; D may be TRBD2 (6 bases). CDR1 and CDR2 (germline): WNHNN, SYGVQD (reference sequence). This CDR3 comprises 17 residues. V lost 8 bases and J lost 0, with 21 bases in between. In DNA, the CDR3 is TGCGCCAGCTCACCGGGACTCGGTCGCCAGAGCACAGATACGCAGTATTTT. Protein product: CASSPGLGRQSTDTQYF.

The chain links TRBV11-2 to TRBJ2-3; no reliable D call. The CDR3 runs to 15 residues. V dropped 0 bases and J dropped 7 bases, with 14 bases sitting between them. The germline V gene has CDR1 SGHAT and CDR2 FQNNGV. CDR3 protein: CASSLDRHPSNTQYF. CDR3 sequence (DNA): TGTGCCAGCAGCTTAGATCGGCATCCCAGTAATACGCAGTATTTT.

The chain carries TRBV4-1 and TRBJ2-7; TRBD2 aligns across 8 bases. Trimming removed 7 bases from V and 2 bases from J; junction bases left unmatched: 7. Looked up from germline, CDR1 is MGHRA and CDR2 is YSYEKL. The CDR3 has 14 amino acids. CDR3 amino acids: CASKPREGPYEQYF. The CDR3 coding sequence is TGCGCCAGCAAACCCCGGGAGGGCCCCTACGAGCAGTACTTC.

The chain is built from TRBV30 and TRBJ2-7, with D possibly being TRBD1 (5 bases). Trimming took 3 bases from V and 5 from J, leaving 17 bases between them. CDR1 is GTSNPN and CDR2 is SVGIG in the germline V gene (reference sequence). The CDR3 sequence is 14 residues long. The DNA of the CDR3 is TGTGCCTGGAGCAACTTGGCAGGGTTCAACGAGCAGTACTTC. This sequence encodes CAWSNLAGFNEQYF.

The chain links TRBV30 to TRBJ2-1; TRBD2 agrees at 10 bases. Germline CDR1 reads GTSNPN; CDR2 reads SVGIG (reference sequence). Trimming cost V 4 bases and J 3 bases; bases outside gene matches: 6. CDR3 size: 15 residues. This CDR3 reads CAWTLGLASYNEQFF. The CDR3 DNA is TGTGCCTGGACTCTGGGACTAGCGAGCTACAATGAGCAGTTCTTC.

The genes are TRBV18 and TRBJ2-1; the D gene is possibly TRBD1 (5 bases). This CDR3 contains 16 residues. Looked up from germline, CDR1 is KGHSH and CDR2 is LQKENI. Trimming shortened V by 3 bases and J by 8 bases, and 20 bases separated the two germline ends. The CDR3, as DNA: TGTGCCAGCTCACCCCTCCCAAGGGGCGGTTTAGATGAGCAGTTCTTC. This codes for CASSPLPRGGLDEQFF. The whole variable domain, filled in from reference TRBV18 and TRBJ2-1, reads NAGVMQNPRHLVRRRGQEARLRCSPMKGHSHVYWYRQLPEEGLKFMVYLQKENIIDESGMPKERFSAEFPKEGPSILRIQQVVRGDSAAYFCASSPLPRGGLDEQFFGPGTRLTVL.